This T cell receptor (beta chain) comes out of a study of identical twins. Findings and limits, study-wide: The models gave estimates that fell short of the out-of-frame TCR alpha sharing seen in monozygotic twins.

Comments on this clonotype: Antigen specificity is unknown. An end of the junction differs from the germline gene, which may be a read error.

TCRdb redid the calling of the 5' RACE reads with MiXCR, one entry per CDR3 protein. The repertoire holds around 570,000 distinct CDR3 sequences, with 7.5% to 10% as singletons. This CDR3 spans 13 amino acids. CDR1 and CDR2 (germline): ENHRY, SYGVKD. The data were also submitted as part of a second study, on yellow fever vaccine responses in identical twins.

The rearrangement links TRBV10-3 to TRBJ1-3; 8 bases agree with TRBD1. The TCR originated in a woman aged 18-29 years in good health. Sequencing input: PBMCs. DNA of the CDR3: TGTGCCACCAGTGACAGGGGAGGAGACACCATATATTTT. Amino acid sequence: CATSDRGGDTIYF.